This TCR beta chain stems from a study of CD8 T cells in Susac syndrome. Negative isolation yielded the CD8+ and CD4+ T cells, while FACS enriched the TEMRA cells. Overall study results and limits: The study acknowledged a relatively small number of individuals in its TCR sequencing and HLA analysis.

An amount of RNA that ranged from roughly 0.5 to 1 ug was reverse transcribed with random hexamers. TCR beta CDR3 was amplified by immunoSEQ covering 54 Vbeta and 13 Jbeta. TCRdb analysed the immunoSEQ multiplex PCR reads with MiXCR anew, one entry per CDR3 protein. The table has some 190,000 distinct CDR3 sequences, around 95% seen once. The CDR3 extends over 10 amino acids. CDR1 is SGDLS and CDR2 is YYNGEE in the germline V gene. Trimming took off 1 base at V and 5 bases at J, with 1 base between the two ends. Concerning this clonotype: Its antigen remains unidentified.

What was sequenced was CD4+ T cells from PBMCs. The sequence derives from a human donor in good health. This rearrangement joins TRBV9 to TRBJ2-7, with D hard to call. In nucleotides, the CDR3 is TGTGCCAGCAGCGTAAACGAGCAGTACGTC. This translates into CASSVNEQYV.